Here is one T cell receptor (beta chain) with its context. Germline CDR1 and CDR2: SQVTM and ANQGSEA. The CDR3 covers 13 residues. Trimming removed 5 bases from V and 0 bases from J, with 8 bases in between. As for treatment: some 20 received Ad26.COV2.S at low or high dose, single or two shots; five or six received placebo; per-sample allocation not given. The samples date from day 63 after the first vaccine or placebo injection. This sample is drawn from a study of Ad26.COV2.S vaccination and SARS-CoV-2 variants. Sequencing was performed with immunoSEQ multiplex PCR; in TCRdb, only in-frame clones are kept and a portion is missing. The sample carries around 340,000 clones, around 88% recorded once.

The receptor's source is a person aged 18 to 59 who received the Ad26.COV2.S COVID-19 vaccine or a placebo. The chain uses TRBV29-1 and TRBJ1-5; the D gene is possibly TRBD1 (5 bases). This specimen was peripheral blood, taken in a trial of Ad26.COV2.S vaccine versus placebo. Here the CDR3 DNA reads TGCAGCGTTAGACAGAGTAGCAATCAGCCCCAGCATTTT. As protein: CSVRQSSNQPQHF.